The source of this TCR beta chain is a study of blood T cells in healthy people across ages. A few counts support this clonotype. Primed by a sample-barcoded 5' primer and a J-beta primer mix, a second PCR proceeded for about 6 to 11 cycles. Any given sample supplied a minimum of 2.5 million CDR3-containing paired-end reads. TCRdb fed the 5' RACE reads into MiXCR, producing one record per CDR3 protein. The profile covers around 1,000,000 distinct CDR3 sequences, with less than 25% appearing a single time and 0.65% to 0.75% taken by the ten largest. Germline CDR1 and CDR2: MNHNY and SVGAGI (reference sequence). Trimming removed 6 bases at V and 4 bases at J, with 12 bases between. This CDR3 is built from 13 residues. This sample was shared with a second study, whose subject was T cells of mothers and their children. That paper states: Within related and unrelated pairs, thymic selection shapes TCR recombination output in a similar way.

Sequencing was carried out using blood. V gene TRBV6-6 combines with J gene TRBJ1-2; no clear D. The receptor was isolated from a girl aged 2-10 years in good health. The CDR3 sequence is CASRNTASYGYTF. The CDR3 DNA follows: TGTGCCAGCAGGAACACCGCGAGCTATGGCTACACCTTC.